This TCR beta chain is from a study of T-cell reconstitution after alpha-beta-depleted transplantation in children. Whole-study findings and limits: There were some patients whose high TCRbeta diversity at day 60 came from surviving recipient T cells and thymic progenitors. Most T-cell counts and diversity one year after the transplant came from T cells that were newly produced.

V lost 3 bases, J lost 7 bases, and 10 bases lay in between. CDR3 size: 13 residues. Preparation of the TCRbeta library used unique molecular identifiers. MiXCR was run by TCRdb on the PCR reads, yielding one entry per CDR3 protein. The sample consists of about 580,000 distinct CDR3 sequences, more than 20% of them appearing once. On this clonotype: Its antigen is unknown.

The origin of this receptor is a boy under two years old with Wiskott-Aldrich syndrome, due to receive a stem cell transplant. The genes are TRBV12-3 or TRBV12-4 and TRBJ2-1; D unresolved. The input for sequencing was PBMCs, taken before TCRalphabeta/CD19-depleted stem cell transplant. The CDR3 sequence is CASSFVPKNEQFF. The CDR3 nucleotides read TGTGCCAGCAGTTTCGTCCCGAAGAATGAGCAGTTCTTC.